This T cell receptor beta chain was profiled in a study of cytomegalovirus exposure and HLA in healthy donors (dated by TCRdb to about 2017). As for the study more broadly: In an earlier analysis of roughly 590 of the donors, about 260 Gb of sequence data and 117 million unique TCR beta sequences from about 179 million T cells were reported. To predict cytomegalovirus infection status, the study combined high-throughput TCR immunosequencing, statistical association of individual TCRs with disease status, and machine learning. The number of donors typed differed by locus, with roughly 629-640 for A, B, C, DRB1 and DQB1, over 500 for DQA1, under 610 for DPA1, and some 450 for DPB1. Among 300 to 500 genotyped donors of the cohort, an average of approximately 240,000 unique TCR beta nucleotide sequences was sequenced per donor, of which approximately 19% were non-productive. In a later analysis, previously published TCR beta repertoires from some 640 donors were re-analyzed and high-resolution HLA genotyping was added so that TCR occurrence patterns could be studied. The study aimed to test whether cataloging public T cell receptors could reveal signatures of past pathogen exposure. Donor age, sex, ethnicity and CMV serostatus were compiled together with the repertoire data. Because of strong linkage in the cohort, 4 to 6 DR-DQ haplotypes were treated as single units for association and clustering. The genetic ancestry cluster associated with self-reported Caucasian donors included roughly 84% of the roughly 400 genotyped donors. All discovery cohort repertoires had been generated on a single sequencing platform. An early release covering more than 500 HLA-typed donors comprised about 310 gigabases of sequencing data and tens of millions of unique TCR sequences. In an earlier analysis of 500 to 650 of the donors, high-throughput TCR beta sequencing was used to judge whether each TCR beta V gene segment behaved as functional or pseudogenic. The study profiled the T cell repertoires of 550 to 700 subjects by immunosequencing and related them to cytomegalovirus serostatus. The later analysis used no new phenotypic data to find candidate immune exposures, relying instead on TCR beta sequences and their occurrence across donors. In a later genetic analysis, genome-wide SNP genotypes for about 65% of the 666 donors were used, and that subset was treated as a discovery cohort. In addition to the first cohort of 666 subjects, a separate validation cohort of some 120 different subjects was used. HLA typing included class I and class II loci at four-digit resolution.

The cohort was made up of approximately 700 healthy bone marrow donors. At the time of sampling, all cohort members were nominally healthy, though unrecorded immune exposures were likely present. The donor tested CMV seronegative and was one of the 352 seronegative cohort members. A peripheral blood sample was provided by each donor, and peripheral blood mononuclear cells were used for TCR beta sequencing. The Qiagen DNeasy Blood Extraction Kit was used to extract genomic DNA from the blood cell samples. Comments on this clone: The clone's antigen remains unknown. Base quality data are lacking; no much larger clone is found one base away.

V is reduced by 2 bases and J by 8 bases, leaving a spacing of 14 bases between them. As encoded in the germline V gene, CDR1 is SGDLS while CDR2 is YYNGEE. The cysteine opens and the phenylalanine closes a CDR3 of 14 amino acids. Only CDR3 DNA remains: 42 bases, in frame from the first base. Library preparation was by the immunoSEQ multiplex PCR assay. The multiplex PCR relied on a mix of 60 forward primers for TCR Vbeta segments and 13 reverse primers for TCR Jbeta segments. Amplification of the CDR3 region of rearranged TCR beta genes was performed with a multiplex PCR assay on genomic DNA. Amplified TCR beta libraries were sequenced as 87-base-pair reads on the Illumina HiSeq System. The study's own analysis went as follows. In a later analysis, about 80 million unique TCR beta chains were counted across the 690 or so repertoires, and some 10 million of these chains were shared by at least two donors. To remove PCR and sequencing errors, raw reads were error-corrected and collapsed into unique sequences using a nearest-neighbor algorithm that merged closely related sequences. CDR3 sequences were aligned to IMGT reference sequences to assign V, D and J gene segments. For a sequence to be retained, a match of at least six nucleotides to both a V gene segment and a J gene segment was required. Rearrangements were classified as productive when the CDR3 lacked stop codons and remained in frame with V and J, and all other rearrangements were classified as non-productive. CDR3 was defined by IMGT convention, running from the second conserved V-encoded cysteine to the conserved J-encoded phenylalanine. In an earlier analysis of more than 550 of the donors, sequences lacking an unambiguous match to a single V gene segment were excluded. In an earlier analysis of several hundred of the donors, V segments were called functional above 56.7% productive rearrangements and were called segregating when the between-donor standard deviation exceeded 5%. A statistical classification framework was built for diagnosing cytomegalovirus status from the catalog of TCR beta chain sequences. V and J gene assignment, in a later analysis, came from comparing TCR nucleotide sequences with IMGT/GENE-DB human TR gene sequences. A later analysis assigned CDR3 sequences and most-parsimonious VDJ recombination scenarios with the TCRdist pipeline. A later analysis defined each TCR beta chain by its CDR3 amino acid sequence plus V-gene family, and excluded reads lacking a unique V-gene family. To address suspected cross-contamination and a sequencing artifact, a later analysis removed a few hundred highly shared, low-generation-probability nucleotide sequences. A later analysis calculated a clonal expansion index for each public chain from normalized within-repertoire ranks of inferred template counts. Generation probabilities in a later analysis came from a VDJ recombination model fitted to out-of-frame rearrangements, and those results were checked against IGoR. In a later analysis, TCR-TCR, TCR-HLA and TCR-CMV co-occurrence was scored with hypergeometric tests, and a repertoire-size bias correction was applied to TCR pairs. False discovery rates were estimated in a later analysis by permuting HLA or CMV assignments 20 times. A later analysis grouped co-occurring TCRs with DBSCAN, adding TCRdist sequence similarity when clustering within HLA-allele-positive subsets. Repertoires with fewer than 30,000 or more than 120,000 public chains were left out of co-occurrence clustering, as were four to six repertoires with anomalous nucleotide sharing. TCRdb limited this immuneACCESS table to in-frame rearrangements with V and J called. A share of clones is missing; checked studies link under half to unresolved V genes, and the rest is unexplained. V and J calls and clone size follow that table, whereas D and trimming were derived from the DNA. The sample contains hundreds of thousands of clones, around 80% of them found a single time. Around 15% of the sample lies in the top ten.

Paper-wide results and their limitations: Sequencing depth was assumed to be roughly uniform across donors in the presence/absence analyses, though that assumption may not hold. Because counts were too low, more than 15 rarely observed V segments, including chromosome 9 orphons, were excluded from the earlier analysis of fewer than 650 of the donors. In a later analysis, several top co-occurrence clusters were reported to appear linked to parvovirus B19, influenza, CMV and Epstein-Barr virus. A later analysis found that HLA-associated TCR beta chains were more clonally expanded and had lower generation probabilities than equally common non-associated chains. In vitro tests confirmed that a few of the cytomegalovirus-associated TCR beta chains recognize cytomegalovirus antigens. The study listed approximately 150 TCR beta chains as associated with cytomegalovirus. According to a later genetic analysis, donors in an Asian-associated ancestry cluster had fewer N-insertions in productive TCRs than the approximately 700-donor mean. For the cohort, immune exposure information was limited to CMV serostatus. In a later analysis, the rate of TCR association differed among HLA loci, with DRB1 alleles having the most associated TCRs and HLA-C alleles having the fewest. A later genetic analysis associated a missense DCLRE1C variant with V-gene and J-gene trimming of TCR beta chains, and an independent cohort replicated the association. A group of highly shared sequence variants was considered likely to be a technical artifact of the sequencing pipeline. This cohort had only TCR beta chains sequenced, and the lack of alpha or paired-chain data limited which features could be detected. Correlated functional status among segregating V segments might reflect linkage disequilibrium, but an unknown experimental factor could not be ruled out. The classifier was reported to diagnose cytomegalovirus status with high specificity and sensitivity in both the original and validation cohorts. Because the 87-base-pair reads could not distinguish some IMGT-functional V segments, including TRBV6-2 and TRBV6-3, those segments were excluded. It was suggested by the authors that the approach could potentially be generalized to other disease states and immunological phenotypes. In an earlier analysis of some 500 of the donors, most TCR beta V segments were observed in productive rearrangements about 87% or about 30% of the time, broadly matching IMGT annotations. Across donors, most TCR sequences were observed very rarely, whereas some public TCRs were present in many individuals. Most CMV-associated TCR beta chains appeared to be HLA-restricted in a later analysis, and the HLA associations seemed to be driven largely by CMV exposure. When HLA alleles, especially DR and DQ, strongly co-occurred, TCR associations were difficult to assign to individual alleles. Because HLA typing was unavailable for some donors at each locus, only the typed subset was used in association tests. At a false discovery rate of 0.05, a later analysis linked fewer than 20,000 TCR beta sequences to specific HLA alleles. A further reported finding was that TCR beta sequences accurately predicted the HLA-A and HLA-B alleles for most subjects in the first cohort.

This clonotype was sampled from a man aged 40-49 years in good health and CMV-seronegative. The chain was built from TRBV9 and TRBJ1-3, with no reliable assignment of the D segment. Material for sequencing was PBMCs. This receptor carries the CDR3 CASSVDQWRDTIYF. The DNA sequence reads TGTGCCAGCAGCGTGGATCAGTGGAGGGACACCATATATTTT.